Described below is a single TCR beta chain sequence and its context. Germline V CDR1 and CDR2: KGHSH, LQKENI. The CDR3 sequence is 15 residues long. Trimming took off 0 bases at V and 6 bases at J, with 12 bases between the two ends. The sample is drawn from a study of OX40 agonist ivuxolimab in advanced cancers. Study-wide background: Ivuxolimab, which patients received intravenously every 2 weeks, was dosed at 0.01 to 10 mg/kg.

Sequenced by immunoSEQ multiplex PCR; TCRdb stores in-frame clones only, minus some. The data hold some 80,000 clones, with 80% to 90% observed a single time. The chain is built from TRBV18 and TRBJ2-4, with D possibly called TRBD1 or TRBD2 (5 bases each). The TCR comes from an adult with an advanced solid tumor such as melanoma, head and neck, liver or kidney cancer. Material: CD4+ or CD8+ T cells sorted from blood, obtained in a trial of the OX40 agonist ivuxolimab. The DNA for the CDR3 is TGTGCCAGCTCACCACCGTTGGACACTAGAAACATTCAGTACTTC. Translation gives CASSPPLDTRNIQYF. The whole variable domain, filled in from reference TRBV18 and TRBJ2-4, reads NAGVMQNPRHLVRRRGQEARLRCSPMKGHSHVYWYRQLPEEGLKFMVYLQKENIIDESGMPKERFSAEFPKEGPSILRIQQVVRGDSAAYFCASSPPLDTRNIQYFGAGTRLSVL.